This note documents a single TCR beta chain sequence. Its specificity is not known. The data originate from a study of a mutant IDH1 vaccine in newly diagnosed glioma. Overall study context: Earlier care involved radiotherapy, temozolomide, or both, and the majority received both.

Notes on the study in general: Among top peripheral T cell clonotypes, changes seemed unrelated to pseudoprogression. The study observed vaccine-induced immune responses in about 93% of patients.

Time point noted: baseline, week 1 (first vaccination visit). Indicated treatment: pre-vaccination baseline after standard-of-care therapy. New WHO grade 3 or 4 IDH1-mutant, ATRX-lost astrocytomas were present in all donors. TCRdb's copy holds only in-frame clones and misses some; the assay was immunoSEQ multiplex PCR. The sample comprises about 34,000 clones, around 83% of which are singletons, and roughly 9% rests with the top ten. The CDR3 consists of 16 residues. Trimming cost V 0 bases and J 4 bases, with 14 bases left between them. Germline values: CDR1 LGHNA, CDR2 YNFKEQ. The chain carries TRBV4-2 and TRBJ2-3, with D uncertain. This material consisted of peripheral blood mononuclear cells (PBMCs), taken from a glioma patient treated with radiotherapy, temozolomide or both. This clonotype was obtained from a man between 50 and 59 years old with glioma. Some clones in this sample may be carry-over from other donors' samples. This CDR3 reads CASSQEGPSSPDTQYF. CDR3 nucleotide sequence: TGTGCCAGCAGCCAAGAAGGCCCTTCGTCCCCAGATACGCAGTATTTT.